The clone carrying this T cell receptor (beta chain) has only a few counts. As yet, its antigen is unknown. The data were taken from a study of cytomegalovirus exposure and HLA in healthy donors. Notes on the study in general: According to an earlier analysis, most TCR beta V segments yielded productive rearrangements about 90% or about 30% of the time.

Vbeta (60) and Jbeta (13) primers were used in the PCR. Here immunoSEQ multiplex PCR was the method, and the copy in TCRdb shows in-frame clones only, minus some. The sample carries 150,000 or so clones, 65% to 80% recorded once. This receptor was obtained from a male donor in good health and CMV-seropositive. Sequencing input: PBMCs.

The CDR3 spells CASSLPYRQETQYF. CDR3 DNA: TGTGCCAGCAGCTTACCGTACAGGCAAGAGACCCAGTACTTC. This chain uses TRBV7-9 with TRBJ2-5, with a tentative D call TRBD1 (5 bases). V lost 2 bases to trimming and J lost 2 bases, with 9 bases between them. The germline gives CDR1 SEHNR, CDR2 FQNEAQ (reference sequence). CDR3 size: 14 residues.